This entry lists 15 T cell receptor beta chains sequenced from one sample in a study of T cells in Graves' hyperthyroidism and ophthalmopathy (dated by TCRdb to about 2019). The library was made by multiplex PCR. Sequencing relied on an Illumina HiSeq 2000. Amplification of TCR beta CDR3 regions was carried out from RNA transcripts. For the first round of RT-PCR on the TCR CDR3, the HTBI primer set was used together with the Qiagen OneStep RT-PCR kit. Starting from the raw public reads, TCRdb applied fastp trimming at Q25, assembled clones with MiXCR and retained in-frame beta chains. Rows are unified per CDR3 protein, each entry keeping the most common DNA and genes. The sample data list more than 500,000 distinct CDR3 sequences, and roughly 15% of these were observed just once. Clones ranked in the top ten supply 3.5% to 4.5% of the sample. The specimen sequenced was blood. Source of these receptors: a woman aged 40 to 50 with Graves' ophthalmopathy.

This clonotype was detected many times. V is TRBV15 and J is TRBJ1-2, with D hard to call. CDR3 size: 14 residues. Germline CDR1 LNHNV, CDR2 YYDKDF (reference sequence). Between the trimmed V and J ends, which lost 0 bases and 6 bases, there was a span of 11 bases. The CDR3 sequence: CATSRDWGRDGYTF. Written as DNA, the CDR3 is TGTGCCACCAGCAGAGATTGGGGTAGGGATGGCTACACCTTC. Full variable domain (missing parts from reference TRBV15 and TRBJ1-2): DAMVIQNPRYQVTQFGKPVTLSCSQTLNHNVMYWYQQKSSQAPKLLFHYYDKDFNNEADTPDNFQSRRPNTSFCFLDIRSPGLGDTAMYLCATSRDWGRDGYTFGSGTRLTVV.

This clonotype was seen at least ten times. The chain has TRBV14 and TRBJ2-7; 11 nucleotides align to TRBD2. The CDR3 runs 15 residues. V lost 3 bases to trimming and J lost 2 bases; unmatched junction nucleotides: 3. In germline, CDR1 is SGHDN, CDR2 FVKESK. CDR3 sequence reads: CASSQQLAGAYEQYF. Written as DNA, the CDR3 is TGTGCCAGCAGCCAGCAACTAGCGGGAGCCTACGAGCAGTACTTC. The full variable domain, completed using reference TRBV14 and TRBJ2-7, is EAGVTQFPSHSVIEKGQTVTLRCDPISGHDNLYWYRRVMGKEIKFLLHFVKESKQDESGMPNNRFLAERTGGTYSTLKVQPAELEDSGVYFCASSQQLAGAYEQYFGPGTRLTVT.

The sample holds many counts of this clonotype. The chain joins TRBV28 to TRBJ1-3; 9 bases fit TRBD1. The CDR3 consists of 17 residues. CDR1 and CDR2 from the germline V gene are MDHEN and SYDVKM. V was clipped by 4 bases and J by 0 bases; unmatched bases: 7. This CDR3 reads CASSSTQDRGSGNTIYF. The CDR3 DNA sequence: TGTGCCAGCAGTTCTACTCAGGACAGGGGCTCTGGAAACACCATATATTTT.

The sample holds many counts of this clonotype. The CDR3: CASSRDRDPSYEQYF. The DNA for the CDR3 is TGTGCCAGCAGTCGAGACAGGGACCCATCCTACGAGCAGTACTTC. V usage is TRBV2 and J usage is TRBJ2-7; 7 positions agree with TRBD1. J gave up 1 base and V 5 bases, and 8 bases lay outside the gene matches. CDR3 length: 15 residues. Per the germline V gene, CDR1 is SNHLY and CDR2 is FYNNEI.

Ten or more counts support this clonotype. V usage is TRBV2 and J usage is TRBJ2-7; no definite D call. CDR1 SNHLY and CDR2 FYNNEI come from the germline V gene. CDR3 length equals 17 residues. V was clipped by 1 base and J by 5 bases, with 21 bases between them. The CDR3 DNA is TGTGCCAGCAGTGAAGATTCTCCGACGAGTAGCACTAACGAGCAGTACTTC. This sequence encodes CASSEDSPTSSTNEQYF.

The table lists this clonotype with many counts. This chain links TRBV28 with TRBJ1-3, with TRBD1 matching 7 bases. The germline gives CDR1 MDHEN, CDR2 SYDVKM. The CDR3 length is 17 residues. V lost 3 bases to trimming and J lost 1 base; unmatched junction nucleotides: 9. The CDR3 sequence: CASSFHTTGASGNTIYF. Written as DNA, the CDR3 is TGTGCCAGCAGTTTCCATACCACAGGGGCTTCTGGAAACACCATATATTTT.

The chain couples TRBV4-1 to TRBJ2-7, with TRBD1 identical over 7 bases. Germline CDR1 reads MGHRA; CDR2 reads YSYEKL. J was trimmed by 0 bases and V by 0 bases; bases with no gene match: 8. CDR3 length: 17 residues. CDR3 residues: CASSQDLATGSSYEQYF. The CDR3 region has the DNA TGCGCCAGCAGCCAAGATTTAGCGACAGGGAGCTCCTACGAGCAGTACTTC.

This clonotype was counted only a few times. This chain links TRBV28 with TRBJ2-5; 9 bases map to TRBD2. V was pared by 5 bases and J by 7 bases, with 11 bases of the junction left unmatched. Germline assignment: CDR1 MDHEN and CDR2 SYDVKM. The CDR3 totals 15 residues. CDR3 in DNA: TGTGCCAGCAGTCCCCCTGGGGCGGGAGGGGGGACCCAGTACTTC. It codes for CASSPPGAGGGTQYF.

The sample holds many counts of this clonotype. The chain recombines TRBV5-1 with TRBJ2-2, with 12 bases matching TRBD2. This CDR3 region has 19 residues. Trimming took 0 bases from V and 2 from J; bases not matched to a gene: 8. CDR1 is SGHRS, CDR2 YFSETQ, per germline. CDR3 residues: CASSLVLGLAGPNTGELFF. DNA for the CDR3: TGCGCCAGCAGCTTGGTTCTTGGACTAGCGGGGCCTAACACCGGGGAGCTGTTTTTT.

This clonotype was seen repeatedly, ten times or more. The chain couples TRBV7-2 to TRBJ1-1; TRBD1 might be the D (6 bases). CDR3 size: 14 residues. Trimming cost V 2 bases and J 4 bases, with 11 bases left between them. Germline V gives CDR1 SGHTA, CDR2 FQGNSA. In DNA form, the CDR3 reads TGTGCCAGCAGCTTACGGGGGCACGGCACTGAAGCTTTCTTT. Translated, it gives CASSLRGHGTEAFF.

The CDR3 DNA is TGTGCCAGCAGTCGAGGCTCTAGCGGGAGGGCCCCCTACGAGCAGTACTTC. It codes for CASSRGSSGRAPYEQYF. The rearrangement uses TRBV28 and TRBJ2-7; 12 nucleotides match TRBD2. Trimming removed 5 bases from V and 2 bases from J; junction bases left unmatched: 10. CDR1 and CDR2 (germline): MDHEN, SYDVKM. This CDR3 region has 17 residues.

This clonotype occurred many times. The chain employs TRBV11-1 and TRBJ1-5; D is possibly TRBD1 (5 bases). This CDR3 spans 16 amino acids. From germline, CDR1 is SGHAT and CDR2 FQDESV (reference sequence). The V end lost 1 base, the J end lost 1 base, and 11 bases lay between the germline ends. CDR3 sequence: CASSLDWGESNQPQHF. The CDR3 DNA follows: TGTGCCAGCAGCTTAGATTGGGGGGAAAGCAATCAGCCCCAGCATTTT.

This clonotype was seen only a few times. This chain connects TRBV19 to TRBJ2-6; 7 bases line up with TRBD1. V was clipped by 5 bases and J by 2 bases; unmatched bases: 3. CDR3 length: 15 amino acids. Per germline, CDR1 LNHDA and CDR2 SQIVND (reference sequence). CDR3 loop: CASSEGAAGANVLTF. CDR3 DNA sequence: TGTGCCAGTAGTGAGGGGGCAGCTGGGGCCAACGTCCTGACTTTC.

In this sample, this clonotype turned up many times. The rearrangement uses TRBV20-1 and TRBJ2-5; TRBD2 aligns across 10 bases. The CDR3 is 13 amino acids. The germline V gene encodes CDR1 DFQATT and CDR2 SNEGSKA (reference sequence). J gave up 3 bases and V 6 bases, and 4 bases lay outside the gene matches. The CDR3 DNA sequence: TGCAGTGCGCCCGGACTAGCGGAAGAGACCCAGTACTTC. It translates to CSAPGLAEETQYF.

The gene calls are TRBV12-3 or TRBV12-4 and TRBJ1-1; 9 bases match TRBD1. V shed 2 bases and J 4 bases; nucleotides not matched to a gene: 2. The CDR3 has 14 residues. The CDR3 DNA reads TGTGCCAGCAGTTTACGGACAGGGGCCACTGAAGCTTTCTTT. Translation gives CASSLRTGATEAFF.